Listed here is a single T cell receptor beta chain. Its antigen is currently unknown. The sample originates from a study of a mutant IDH1 vaccine in newly diagnosed glioma. Background on the study: Onset of vaccination occurred 4-6 weeks following radiotherapy alone, or with temozolomide cycles. Mean patient age was around 40 years; 62.5% were male and around 40% female.

The protocol was immunoSEQ multiplex PCR, while the TCRdb copy is restricted to in-frame clones and leaves out a portion. This sample has 58,000 or so clones, with 80% to 90% found just once. The time point: week 35, safety follow-up. What each vaccine dose contained was 300 ug of mutant IDH1 20-mer peptide, accompanied by topical imiquimod. The study enrolled donors with new WHO grade 3 or 4 IDH1-mutant, ATRX-lost astrocytomas. Germline V gives CDR1 SGHAT, CDR2 FQNNGV. The CDR3 extends over 16 amino acids. Trimming shortened V by 1 base and J by 4 bases, and 14 bases separated the two germline ends. The TCR originated in a man between 40 and 49 years old with glioma. The material sequenced was PBMCs, taken from a glioma patient whose treatment included an IDH1 peptide vaccine. V gene TRBV11-2 combines with J gene TRBJ2-1, with TRBD2 as a possible D gene (6 bases). CDR3 sequence (DNA): TGTGCCAGCAGCTTAGGGGATATAGCGGCTTACAATGAGCAGTTCTTC. As protein: CASSLGDIAAYNEQFF. Using reference TRBV11-2 and TRBJ2-1 for the parts outside the CDR3, the full variable domain is EAGVAQSPRYKIIEKRQSVAFWCNPISGHATLYWYQQILGQGPKLLIQFQNNGVVDDSQLPKDRFSAERLKGVDSTLKIQPAKLEDSAVYLCASSLGDIAAYNEQFFGPGTRLTVL.